This is a list of T cell receptor beta chains from one sample in a study of blood T cells in healthy people across ages. MiXCR was run by TCRdb on the 5' RACE reads, yielding one entry per CDR3 protein. This table holds about 680,000 distinct CDR3 sequences, around 49% found once. Sequencing was carried out using blood. The receptors were gathered from an older woman in good health. The CDR3 runs from the conserved cysteine through the conserved F or W. Fields, in order: clone size, D gene, V gene, J gene, CDR3 DNA, CDR3 protein. The D gene is left open where the match is weak. Only some rows state a clone size, as once, few, many or a class for expanded clones.

size: many
D: -
V: TRBV2
J: TRBJ2-6
DNA: TGTGCCAGCAGTCTGTACTCTGGGGCCAACGTCCTGACTTTC
CDR3: CASSLYSGANVLTF

size: once
D: TRBD2
V: TRBV5-1
J: TRBJ2-7
DNA: TGCGCCAGCAGCTTGGGACTAGCGGGAGGGGATGAGCAGTACTTC
CDR3: CASSLGLAGGDEQYF

size: few
D: TRBD2
V: TRBV20-1
J: TRBJ2-5
DNA: TGCAGTGCTAGAGAGAGCGGGAGTTCACGAGAGACCCAGTACTTC
CDR3: CSARESGSSRETQYF

size: -
D: -
V: TRBV7-8
J: TRBJ2-7
DNA: TGTGCCAGCAGGTCTACCGCAGGGGAATTTACCTACGAGCAGTACTTC
CDR3: CASRSTAGEFTYEQYF

size: -
D: TRBD1
V: TRBV6-2/TRBV6-3
J: TRBJ1-1
DNA: TGTGCCAGCAGTTCCTTAATTTTTCCGGGACAGGGGAACACTGAAGCTTTCTTT
CDR3: CASSSLIFPGQGNTEAFF

size: -
D: -
V: TRBV6-5
J: TRBJ2-1
DNA: TGTGCCAGCAACGGACTCACCCGGCCCTACAATGAGCAGTTCTTC
CDR3: CASNGLTRPYNEQFF

size: -
D: -
V: TRBV5-1
J: TRBJ2-6
DNA: TGCGCCAGCAGCTTGGAAGGGGTAGTTGGGGCCAACGTCCTGACTTTC
CDR3: CASSLEGVVGANVLTF

size: -
D: -
V: TRBV5-6
J: TRBJ2-2
DNA: TGTGCCAGCAGCGTGGTCCGCACCGGGGAGCTGTTTTTT
CDR3: CASSVVRTGELFF

size: -
D: -
V: TRBV5-5
J: TRBJ2-2
DNA: TGTGCCAGCAGCTTGGGCAGGACGAACACCGGGGAGCTGTTTTTT
CDR3: CASSLGRTNTGELFF

size: -
D: TRBD1
V: TRBV5-1
J: TRBJ1-1
DNA: TGCGCCAGCAGCACGGGACAGGGGTGGACTGAAGCTTTCTTT
CDR3: CASSTGQGWTEAFF

size: -
D: -
V: TRBV11-2
J: TRBJ2-7
DNA: TGTGCCAGCAGCAAGTCGGGACTCGGCTCCTACGAGCAGTACTTC
CDR3: CASSKSGLGSYEQYF

size: -
D: -
V: TRBV20-1
J: TRBJ1-4
DNA: TGCAGTGCTAGTACAGGAACAACTAATGAAAAACTGTTTTTT
CDR3: CSASTGTTNEKLFF

size: many
D: TRBD2
V: TRBV5-1
J: TRBJ2-1
DNA: TGCGCCAGCAGCTTGGCGGGAGGGACCGGCAATGAGCAGTTCTTC
CDR3: CASSLAGGTGNEQFF

size: many
D: -
V: TRBV12-3/TRBV12-4
J: TRBJ2-1
DNA: TGTGCCAGCAGTTTGAGAAGGCGTGACAATGAGCAGTTCTTC
CDR3: CASSLRRRDNEQFF

size: -
D: TRBD2
V: TRBV7-9
J: TRBJ2-1
DNA: TGTGCCAGCAGCCGGACTAGCGGGAGAAGGGTGTACAATGAGCAGTTCTTC
CDR3: CASSRTSGRRVYNEQFF

size: few
D: -
V: TRBV29-1
J: TRBJ2-7
DNA: TGCAGCGTTGAAGATGGGTCCGGGACCGGTTTTCAGCAGTACTTC
CDR3: CSVEDGSGTGFQQYF

size: -
D: TRBD2
V: TRBV7-2
J: TRBJ2-3
DNA: TGTGCCAGCAGCCCGTGGGGACTAGCGGGAACAGATACGCAGTATTTT
CDR3: CASSPWGLAGTDTQYF

size: few
D: TRBD1
V: TRBV20-1
J: TRBJ1-2
DNA: TGCAGTGCTAGCGACCGGGCCAGGGGGCCAGATGGCTACACCTTC
CDR3: CSASDRARGPDGYTF

size: -
D: TRBD1
V: TRBV29-1
J: TRBJ1-1
DNA: TGCAGCGCCACAGGGGTTTCGAACACTGGAGCTTTCTTT
CDR3: CSATGVSNTGAFF

size: -
D: TRBD1
V: TRBV7-9
J: TRBJ1-5
DNA: TGTGCCAGCAGCCCCGGGACAGGGTTCGGCAATCAGCCCCAGCATTTT
CDR3: CASSPGTGFGNQPQHF

size: many
D: TRBD1
V: TRBV9
J: TRBJ2-3
DNA: TGTGCCAGCAGCGTCGGGACAGGGGAGACAGATACGCAGTATTTT
CDR3: CASSVGTGETDTQYF

size: -
D: TRBD1
V: TRBV6-6
J: TRBJ2-3
DNA: TGTGCCAGCAGACCGAGGACAGGGCAGGGCACAGATACGCAGTATTTT
CDR3: CASRPRTGQGTDTQYF

size: -
D: TRBD2
V: TRBV7-2
J: TRBJ2-1
DNA: TGTGCCAGCGGAGCGGGAGTGTCCTACAATGAGCAGTTCTTC
CDR3: CASGAGVSYNEQFF

size: -
D: TRBD1
V: TRBV6-2/TRBV6-3
J: TRBJ2-5
DNA: TGTGCCAGCAGTTTCCCGATGACAGGGGGAGGGTTAAAGGTGTACAATGAGCAGTACTTC
CDR3: CASSFPMTGGGLKVYNEQYF

size: once
D: TRBD2
V: TRBV5-8
J: TRBJ2-1
DNA: TGTGCCAGCAGCTGGGCCGGGACTAGGTTATACAATGAGCAGTTCTTC
CDR3: CASSWAGTRLYNEQFF

size: -
D: -
V: TRBV28
J: TRBJ1-5
DNA: TGTGCCAGCAGTTTAGGTCTATCCAATCAGCCCCAGCATTTT
CDR3: CASSLGLSNQPQHF

size: -
D: -
V: TRBV3-1
J: TRBJ1-4
DNA: TGTGCCAGCAGCCAAGGTCGGCGACGGATTGAAAAACTGTTTTTT
CDR3: CASSQGRRRIEKLFF

size: few
D: -
V: TRBV12-3/TRBV12-4
J: TRBJ2-7
DNA: TGTGCCAGCAGTTTTTTAGGGGTCCACGAGCAGTACTTC
CDR3: CASSFLGVHEQYF

size: few
D: -
V: TRBV6-2/TRBV6-3
J: TRBJ1-4
DNA: TGTGCCAGCAGTCCTCGTACCGACAGCTCTTCTAATGAAAAACTGTTTTTT
CDR3: CASSPRTDSSSNEKLFF